This passage covers 30 T cell receptor beta chains from one sample sequenced in a study of spatial heterogeneity in lung cancer. Via MiXCR, TCRdb re-called the 5' RACE reads, giving one row per CDR3 protein. Here the sample spans 75,000 to 85,000 distinct CDR3 sequences, 15% to 25% being singletons. Time point indicated: sample taken at primary tumor resection. Material for sequencing was whole RNA from tumor, nontumor lung or frozen PBMC, left unsorted. The specimen was PBMCs, collected at surgery. Every receptor here comes from a male donor with early-stage non-small cell lung cancer.

The chain carries TRBV12-3 or TRBV12-4 and TRBJ2-7, with D uncertain. The CDR3 spans 11 residues. V lost 6 bases and J 5 bases, leaving 8 bases between the germline ends. The CDR3 is CASSQRNEQYF. CDR3 nucleotides: TGTGCCAGCAGCCAAAGGAACGAGCAGTACTTC.

The chain combines TRBV7-6 with TRBJ2-1; D may be TRBD1 (6 bases). CDR3 length: 14 amino acids. CDR1 and CDR2 (germline): SGHVS, FNYEAQ. V lost 5 bases, J lost 5 bases, and 13 bases lay in between. CDR3 residues: CASSTLTGNNEQFF. The DNA of the CDR3 is TGTGCCAGCAGCACCCTGACAGGAAACAATGAGCAGTTCTTC. The full variable domain, with the rest looked up from reference TRBV7-6 and TRBJ2-1, is GAGVSQSPRYKVTKRGQDVALRCDPISGHVSLYWYRQALGQGPEFLTYFNYEAQQDKSGLPNDRFSAERPEGSISTLTIQRTEQRDSAMYRCASSTLTGNNEQFFGPGTRLTVL.

Points on this clonotype: One end of the junction is discordant with germline, which a read error may explain. The chain has TRBV3-1 and TRBJ2-7, with 7 bases that match TRBD2. The CDR3 has 15 residues. Germline lookup yields CDR1 LGHDT and CDR2 YNNKEL (reference sequence). The CDR3 loop reads CASSQDRGDTNEKYF. CDR3 nucleotides: TGTGCCAGCAGCCAAGACCGGGGGGATACCAACGAGAAGTACTTC.

Only a few counts were recorded for this clonotype. The junction does not match germline at one end; this may be a read error. This sequence joins TRBV7-7 and TRBJ2-5; D is perhaps TRBD2 (6 bases). From germline, CDR1 is SSHAT and CDR2 FNYEAQ (reference sequence). The length of the CDR3 is 14 residues. The CDR3 is CASSLGRGMETQYF. The CDR3 bases are TGTGCTAGCAGCTTAGGCCGGGGGATGGAGACCCAGTACTTC.

The rearrangement links TRBV6-2 or TRBV6-3 to TRBJ2-5; 7 bases line up with TRBD2. The CDR3 runs 14 residues. The V gene's germline CDR1 is MNHEY and CDR2 SVGEGT. V lost 6 bases to trimming and J lost 4 bases; unmatched junction nucleotides: 8. The CDR3 coding sequence is TGTGCCAGCAGGGCCGGGACTACCCTAGAGACCCAGTACTTC. Translation gives CASRAGTTLETQYF.

CDR3 in DNA: TGTGCCAGCAGCCCCCCAACTGGGTACAATGAGCAGTTCTTC. Protein sequence: CASSPPTGYNEQFF. This chain joins TRBV7-2 and TRBJ2-1; the D is unclear. The CDR3 sequence is 14 residues long. Germline loops: CDR1 SGHTA, CDR2 FQGNSA. V was cut by 5 bases and J by 4 bases, with 12 bases left in between.

This clonotype has more than one count but fewer than ten. The CDR3 coding sequence is TGTGCCTGGGGACAGGTCCAAGAGACCCAGTACTTC. It encodes CAWGQVQETQYF. The chain links TRBV30 to TRBJ2-5, with 7 bases matching TRBD1. The CDR3 totals 12 residues. CDR1 is GTSNPN and CDR2 is SVGIG in the germline V gene (reference sequence). With 5 bases clipped from V and 1 base from J, the junction kept 1 base outside the gene matches. The entire variable domain, with the rest obtained from reference TRBV30 and TRBJ2-5, is as follows: SQTIHQWPATLVQPVGSPLSLECTVEGTSNPNLYWYRQAAGRGLQLLFYSVGIGQISSEVPQNLSASRPQDRQFILSSKKLLLSDSGFYLCAWGQVQETQYFGPGTRLLVL.

This clonotype has ten or more counts. The chain carries TRBV4-3 and TRBJ1-5; D is unclear. There are 13 residues in the CDR3. Trimming pared 0 bases from V and 0 bases from J, leaving 0 bases between. Germline loops: CDR1 LGHNA, CDR2 YSLEER. CDR3 bases: TGCGCCAGCAGCCAAGATAGCAATCAGCCCCAGCATTTT. It specifies CASSQDSNQPQHF.

The V and J genes are TRBV5-1 and TRBJ2-1; possibly TRBD1 for D (6 bases). The CDR3 is made up of 18 amino acids. Germline CDR1 SGHRS, CDR2 YFSETQ. The V gene lost 0 bases and the J gene lost 0 bases, with 16 bases spanning the gap. The CDR3 nucleotides read TGCGCCAGCAGCTTGGAACCCACAGGGCTGAGCTCCTACAATGAGCAGTTCTTC. Amino acids: CASSLEPTGLSSYNEQFF.

This chain joins TRBV6-2 or TRBV6-3 and TRBJ1-5; D ambiguous. Germline V gene data show CDR1 as MNHEY and CDR2 as SVGEGT. V lost 4 bases to trimming and J lost 6 bases, with 7 bases between them. This CDR3 spans 12 amino acids. This chain's CDR3 is CASSSPGQPQHF. The CDR3 bases are TGTGCCAGCAGTTCCCCGGGTCAGCCCCAGCATTTT.

The chain has TRBV2 and TRBJ2-3; D is undetermined. The CDR3 contains 12 residues. CDR1 and CDR2 (germline): SNHLY, FYNNEI. Trimming cost V 8 bases and J 4 bases, with 10 bases left between them. The CDR3 region is CASRMYPDTQYF. CDR3 in DNA: TGTGCCAGCCGTATGTACCCAGATACGCAGTATTTT.

This clonotype was picked up a small number of times. The chain uses TRBV7-2 and TRBJ2-2, with 9 bases aligning to TRBD1. The CDR3 has 14 amino acids. The J segment lost 8 bases and the V segment lost 6 bases, leaving 7 bases of the junction unmatched. The germline gives CDR1 SGHTA, CDR2 FQGNSA. CDR3 sequence: CASRWGQGTGELFF. CDR3 sequence (DNA): TGTGCCAGCAGATGGGGACAGGGCACGGGGGAGCTGTTTTTT.

In this sample, this clonotype turned up a few times. The chain couples TRBV12-3 or TRBV12-4 to TRBJ2-7; D is unclear. The V and J ends lost 1 base and 3 bases respectively, with 10 bases between them. This CDR3 is 14 amino acids long. The CDR3 protein is CASSLDKQLYEQYF. The DNA of the CDR3 is TGTGCCAGCAGTTTAGACAAGCAACTCTACGAGCAGTACTTC.

A few counts support this clonotype. V usage is TRBV18 and J usage is TRBJ2-4; 8 bases align to TRBD1. This CDR3 contains 18 residues. After removal of 5 bases from V and 0 bases from J, the junction contained 12 bases not matched to a gene. The germline gives CDR1 KGHSH, CDR2 LQKENI. The chain's CDR3 is CASSRQGFSYIAKNIQYF. The CDR3 DNA reads TGTGCCAGCTCAAGACAGGGGTTTTCGTACATAGCCAAAAACATTCAGTACTTC.

This clonotype was detected ten times or more. V and J are TRBV7-6 and TRBJ2-1; 8 nucleotides agree with TRBD2. V was pared by 2 bases and J by 8 bases, with 8 bases of the junction left unmatched. Germline assignment: CDR1 SGHVS and CDR2 FNYEAQ. The CDR3 is 15 residues long. The CDR3 nucleotides read TGTGCCAGCAGCTTATTGGAGCGGGAGTGGGATGAGCAGTTCTTC. This sequence encodes CASSLLEREWDEQFF.

The chain carries TRBV7-2 and TRBJ1-2; D ambiguous. The V gene lost 0 bases and the J gene lost 0 bases, with 8 bases spanning the gap. Germline CDR1 and CDR2: SGHTA and FQGNSA. CDR3 size: 15 residues. In nucleotides, the CDR3 is TGTGCCAGCAGCTTAGCTCCCAGCTCTAACTATGGCTACACCTTC. Translating gives CASSLAPSSNYGYTF.

The rearrangement joins TRBV21-1 to TRBJ2-2; TRBD1, the table's D call, was not compared with the DNA. TRBV21-1 is described as a pseudogene. The CDR3 spans 17 residues. Here the CDR3 reads CASSTTGGQTYSGELFF. The CDR3, as DNA: TGTGCCAGCAGCACTACAGGGGGCCAGACCTACTCCGGGGAGCTGTTTTTT.

This clonotype was observed at least ten times. The chain employs TRBV12-3 or TRBV12-4 and TRBJ2-7; possibly TRBD2 for D (7 bases). The germline V and J ends were trimmed by 6 bases and 6 bases, with 18 bases remaining between them. The CDR3 covers 14 residues. The CDR3 DNA sequence: TGTGCCAGCAGCCCCCCATGGGGGGGGCGCGAGCAGTACTTC. Translation: CASSPPWGGREQYF.

In this sample, this clonotype turned up a few times. The gene calls are TRBV30 and TRBJ1-3; 9 bases are shared with TRBD1. In germline, CDR1 is GTSNPN, CDR2 SVGIG (reference sequence). This CDR3 is 15 amino acids long. V trimming: 0 bases; J trimming: 3 bases; junction bases outside the gene matches: 3. The CDR3 DNA reads TGTGCCTGGAGTGTACAGGGGGCGAATGGAAACACCATATATTTT. This encodes CAWSVQGANGNTIYF.

The rearrangement uses TRBV27 and TRBJ2-7; D possibly corresponds to TRBD2 (5 bases). Germline loops: CDR1 MNHEY, CDR2 SMNVEV (reference sequence). CDR3 size: 14 residues. V was clipped by 4 bases and J by 0 bases, with 10 bases between them. The CDR3 bases are TGTGCCAGCAGTTCGGGAACTGTCTCCTACGAGCAGTACTTC. Residues: CASSSGTVSYEQYF.

This clonotype was observed a handful of times. The chain joins TRBV27 to TRBJ2-3; no reliable D call. Germline V gives CDR1 MNHEY, CDR2 SMNVEV (reference sequence). Deletions cut 5 bases from V and 0 bases from J, with 9 bases between. The CDR3 loop spans 14 amino acids. CDR3 region: CASSPLDSTDTQYF. The DNA for the CDR3 is TGTGCCAGCAGTCCCCTTGACAGCACAGATACGCAGTATTTT.

V usage is TRBV18 and J usage is TRBJ2-5, with D maybe TRBD2 (6 bases). CDR1 KGHSH and CDR2 LQKENI come from the germline V gene. Deletions cut 6 bases from V and 5 bases from J, with 10 bases between. CDR3 size: 12 residues. CDR3 nucleotides: TGTGCCAGCTCCACTGGGGGGGAGACCCAGTACTTC. It encodes CASSTGGETQYF.

The V gene is TRBV5-6, the J gene TRBJ1-1; no firm D call. The V gene's germline CDR1 is SGHDT and CDR2 YYEEEE. The V end lost 4 bases, the J end lost 8 bases, and 21 bases lay between the germline ends. This CDR3 has 15 amino acids. The CDR3 sequence is CASSPYRGGSFEAFF. For the CDR3, the DNA is TGTGCCAGCAGCCCGTACCGGGGAGGGAGCTTCGAAGCTTTCTTT.

The chain has TRBV12-3 or TRBV12-4 and TRBJ2-2, with D unresolved. CDR3 length equals 14 residues. The V end lost 6 bases, the J end lost 5 bases, and 13 bases lay between the germline ends. The CDR3 region is CASSSLLGTGELFF. CDR3 nucleotide sequence: TGTGCCAGCAGCTCGCTTTTGGGTACCGGGGAGCTGTTTTTT.

CDR3 DNA: TGTGCCAGCAGCCTTTCCAACAATGAGCAGTTCTTC. Its translation is CASSLSNNEQFF. The V call is TRBV11-1, the J call TRBJ2-1; D remains unclear. CDR1 and CDR2 from the germline V gene are SGHAT and FQDESV (reference sequence). This CDR3 has 12 residues. V lost 5 bases, J lost 5 bases, and 7 bases lay in between.

This clonotype appeared a few times. The chain carries TRBV20-1 and TRBJ2-2, with a weak D call TRBD2 (6 bases). V was cut by 0 bases and J by 1 base, with 9 bases left in between. Per the germline V gene, CDR1 is DFQATT and CDR2 is SNEGSKA (reference sequence). CDR3 length equals 15 residues. For the CDR3, the DNA is TGCAGTGCTAGAGATGGGCGGGGGAACACCGGGGAGCTGTTTTTT. Its protein product is CSARDGRGNTGELFF.

This clonotype was found a few times. The CDR3 sequence: CASSLLASGANVLTF. CDR3 in DNA: TGTGCCAGCAGTCTTCTGGCCTCTGGGGCCAACGTCCTGACTTTC. This chain connects TRBV6-2 or TRBV6-3 to TRBJ2-6; D remains unclear. Germline V CDR1 and CDR2: MNHEY, SVGEGT. This CDR3 comprises 15 residues. With 5 bases removed from V and 0 bases from J, the gap between germline ends came to 8 bases.

This clonotype was seen more than once but under ten times. The V call is TRBV6-1, the J call TRBJ1-5, with D perhaps matching TRBD1 (5 bases). V was pared by 0 bases and J by 4 bases, with 10 bases between. Per germline, CDR1 MNHNS and CDR2 SASEGT. The CDR3 has 15 residues. CDR3 in DNA: TGTGCCAGCAGTGAAGCGGGGGGTGTAAATCAGCCCCAGCATTTT. Encoded protein: CASSEAGGVNQPQHF.

The chain combines TRBV5-1 with TRBJ1-1, with a weak D call TRBD1 (5 bases). Germline CDR1 SGHRS, CDR2 YFSETQ. V was trimmed by 0 bases and J by 4 bases, leaving 7 bases between them. This CDR3 spans 13 amino acids. The CDR3: CASSLVGATEAFF. The CDR3 DNA reads as TGCGCCAGCAGCTTGGTAGGGGCCACTGAAGCTTTCTTT.

This clonotype was seen many times. This chain uses TRBV5-1 with TRBJ1-6; maybe TRBD1 (5 bases). This CDR3 has 15 amino acids. V lost 4 bases and J 0 bases, leaving 8 bases between the germline ends. The germline V gene encodes CDR1 SGHRS and CDR2 YFSETQ. The CDR3 spells CASSQTVSYNSPLHF. As DNA, the CDR3 is TGCGCCAGCAGCCAGACAGTCTCCTATAATTCACCCCTCCACTTT.